Listed below are T cell receptor beta chains from one sample, sequenced in a study of blood T cell repertoires in COVID-19. Only in-frame clones appear in the TCRdb table, and some are missing; sequencing was by immunoSEQ multiplex PCR. The table shows approximately 180,000 clones, with over 80% occurring only once. The sample taken for sequencing was peripheral blood. These receptors all come from a woman aged 50 to 60 with acute or convalescent COVID-19. Both conserved end residues are part of each CDR3. Fields, in order: V gene, J gene, CDR3 protein.

v_gene: TRBV15; j_gene: TRBJ2-1; CDR3aa: CATGSYNEQFF
v_gene: TRBV18; j_gene: TRBJ1-1; CDR3aa: CASSPTTGVKTEAFF
v_gene: TRBV19; j_gene: TRBJ2-5; CDR3aa: CASSTIAGGRETQYF
v_gene: TRBV24-1; j_gene: TRBJ2-3; CDR3aa: CATSDRQVDTQYF
v_gene: TRBV6-2/TRBV6-3; j_gene: TRBJ2-3; CDR3aa: CASSQSSEGTDTQYF
v_gene: TRBV4-2; j_gene: TRBJ2-1; CDR3aa: CASSKAGQPNEQFF
v_gene: TRBV29-1; j_gene: TRBJ1-1; CDR3aa: CSVVRDTPRNTEAFF
v_gene: TRBV6-5; j_gene: TRBJ1-5; CDR3aa: CASSYEVGNQPQHF
v_gene: TRBV6-2/TRBV6-3; j_gene: TRBJ2-2; CDR3aa: CASSGGSNTGELFF
v_gene: TRBV19; j_gene: TRBJ1-5; CDR3aa: CASSPGGGGQPQHF
v_gene: TRBV14; j_gene: TRBJ2-5; CDR3aa: CASSQGLAVFQETQYF
v_gene: TRBV5-1; j_gene: TRBJ2-1; CDR3aa: CASSLAAYLAGGYNEQFF
v_gene: TRBV11-2; j_gene: TRBJ2-7; CDR3aa: CASSLRRTSGENYEQYF
v_gene: TRBV11-2; j_gene: TRBJ1-1; CDR3aa: CASSLEAHRVAFF
v_gene: TRBV7-8; j_gene: TRBJ1-1; CDR3aa: CASSLTGNTEAFF
v_gene: TRBV5-1; j_gene: TRBJ2-1; CDR3aa: CASRVAVSYNEQFF
v_gene: TRBV2; j_gene: TRBJ1-5; CDR3aa: CASSGRTATNQPQHF
v_gene: TRBV2; j_gene: TRBJ2-5; CDR3aa: CASSEGRVYETQYF
v_gene: TRBV7-3; j_gene: TRBJ2-3; CDR3aa: CASSLAGASTDTQYF
v_gene: TRBV12-3/TRBV12-4; j_gene: TRBJ1-1; CDR3aa: CASSPTGNTEAFF
v_gene: TRBV7-8; j_gene: TRBJ1-2; CDR3aa: CASSPRTARSGYTF
v_gene: TRBV7-9; j_gene: TRBJ1-6; CDR3aa: CASSLADREKTPLHF
v_gene: TRBV6-1; j_gene: TRBJ1-5; CDR3aa: CASSEGRSNQPQHF
v_gene: TRBV19; j_gene: TRBJ1-1; CDR3aa: CASSPTGVTEAFF
v_gene: TRBV6-1; j_gene: TRBJ1-5; CDR3aa: CASSEGYSNQPQHF
v_gene: TRBV13; j_gene: TRBJ2-4; CDR3aa: CASSLDGLGERNIQYF
v_gene: TRBV4-3; j_gene: TRBJ1-2; CDR3aa: CASSQDGTANYGYTF
v_gene: TRBV7-2; j_gene: TRBJ2-3; CDR3aa: CASSQNMEGDTQYF
v_gene: TRBV9; j_gene: TRBJ2-3; CDR3aa: CASSVVAAGGSDTQYF